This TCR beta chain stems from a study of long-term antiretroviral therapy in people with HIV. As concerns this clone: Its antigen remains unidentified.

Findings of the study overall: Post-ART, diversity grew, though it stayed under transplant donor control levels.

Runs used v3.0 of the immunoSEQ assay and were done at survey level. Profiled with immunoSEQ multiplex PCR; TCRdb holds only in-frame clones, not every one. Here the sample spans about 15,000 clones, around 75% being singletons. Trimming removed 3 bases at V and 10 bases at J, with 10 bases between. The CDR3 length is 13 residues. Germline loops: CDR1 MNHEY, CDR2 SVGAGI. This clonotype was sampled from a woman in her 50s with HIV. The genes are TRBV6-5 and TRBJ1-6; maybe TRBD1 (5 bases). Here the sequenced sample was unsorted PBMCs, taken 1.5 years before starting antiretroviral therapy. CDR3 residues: CASSYFRDSPLHF. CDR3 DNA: TGTGCCAGCAGTTATTTCAGGGACTCACCCCTCCACTTT.